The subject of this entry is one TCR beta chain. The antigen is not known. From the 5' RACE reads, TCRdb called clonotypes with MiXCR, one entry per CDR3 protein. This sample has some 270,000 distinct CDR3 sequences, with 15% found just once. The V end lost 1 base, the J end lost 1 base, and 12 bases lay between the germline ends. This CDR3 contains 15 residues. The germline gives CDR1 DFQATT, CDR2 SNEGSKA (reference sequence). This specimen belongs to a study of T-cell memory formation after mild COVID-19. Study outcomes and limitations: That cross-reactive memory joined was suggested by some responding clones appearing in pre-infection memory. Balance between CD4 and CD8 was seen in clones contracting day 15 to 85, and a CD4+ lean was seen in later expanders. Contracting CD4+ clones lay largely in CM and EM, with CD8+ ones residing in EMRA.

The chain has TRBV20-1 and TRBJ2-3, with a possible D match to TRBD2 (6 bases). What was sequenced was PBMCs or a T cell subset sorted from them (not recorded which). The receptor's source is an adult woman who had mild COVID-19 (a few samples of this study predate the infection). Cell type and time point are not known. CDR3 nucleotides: TGCAGTGCTAGAGTGCAGTTAGCGGGCACAGATACGCAGTATTTT. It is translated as CSARVQLAGTDTQYF.